This T cell receptor beta chain was obtained from a study of blood T cell repertoires in COVID-19. As for the study in general: Spain, Italy and the United States supplied samples that represented acute and convalescent COVID-19.

Profiled with immunoSEQ multiplex PCR; TCRdb holds only in-frame clones, not every one. The sample gives around 89,000 clones, roughly 78% of which show up once; approximately 14% is in the top ten. Sequencing used peripheral blood. The sequence was obtained from a woman of 80 years or more with acute or convalescent COVID-19.

CDR3 sequence reads: CASSLISLGSVKTF. In DNA, the CDR3 is TGTGCCAGCAGCTTGATTTCCCTTGGGAGTGTGAAAACCTTC. This sequence joins TRBV5-6 and TRBJ1-2; D remains ambiguous. The V gene's germline CDR1 is SGHDT and CDR2 YYEEEE. V gave up 1 base and J gave up 14 bases, with 21 bases separating them. The CDR3 spans 14 residues.